This record covers a single T cell receptor (beta chain). This specimen comes from a study of blood T cell repertoires in COVID-19. TCRdb's copy holds only in-frame clones and misses some; the assay was immunoSEQ multiplex PCR. The repertoire consists of about 43,000 clones, with approximately 87% occurring once and the leading ten covering 3.9%. A Seattle source enrolled patients during active infection and followed them longitudinally. The length of the CDR3 is 16 residues. This TCR was sampled from a man in his forties or fifties with COVID-19, enrolled during active disease. Sequencing used peripheral blood. The chain recombines TRBV21-1 with TRBJ2-7; TRBD1 is taken as the D call from the table, unchecked against the DNA. TRBV21-1 is given as a pseudogene. The CDR3 reads CASTICGDRALNEQYF. The CDR3 DNA sequence: TGTGCCAGCACCATTTGTGGGGACAGGGCTTTGAACGAGCAGTACTTC.